Listed here are 25 T cell receptor beta chains from one sample, sequenced in a study of graft-versus-host responses after intestinal transplantation. Assay used: immunoSEQ multiplex PCR; TCRdb lists only in-frame clones, some missing. The sample lists about 57,000 clones, 85% to 90% occurring once. Sequencing was performed on PBMCs, taken 26 days after transplant. These receptors originate from a human patient who received an intestinal transplant, so some T cells may come from the graft donor.

The gene calls are TRBV29-1 and TRBJ2-3; weak D call: TRBD2 (6 bases). Germline V lookup: CDR1 SQVTM, CDR2 ANQGSEA. CDR3 length: 13 amino acids. Trimming stripped 6 bases from V and 0 bases from J, with 10 bases between. CDR3: CSVGLPSTDTQYF. CDR3 nucleotides: TGCAGCGTGGGACTCCCGAGCACAGATACGCAGTATTTT.

This sequence joins TRBV12-5 and TRBJ1-2; no clear D. This CDR3 region has 16 residues. Trimming took 7 bases from V and 0 from J, leaving 18 bases between them. From germline, CDR1 is LGHNT and CDR2 FRNRAP. CDR3 in amino acids: CASAALRGKANYGYTF. In DNA, the CDR3 is TGTGCTAGTGCCGCCCTCCGGGGAAAAGCTAACTATGGCTACACCTTC.

The chain combines TRBV28 with TRBJ1-5; TRBD1 matches at 7 bases. Germline assignment: CDR1 MDHEN and CDR2 SYDVKM. J was trimmed by 1 base and V by 7 bases; bases with no gene match: 7. The CDR3 has 15 amino acids. CDR3 residues: CASITRGESNQPQHF. The CDR3, as DNA: TGTGCCAGCATCACCAGGGGGGAAAGCAATCAGCCCCAGCATTTT. Full variable domain (remainder filled in from reference TRBV28 and TRBJ1-5): DVKVTQSSRYLVKRTGEKVFLECVQDMDHENMFWYRQDPGLGLRLIYFSYDVKMKEKGDIPEGYSVSREKKERFSLILESASTNQTSMYLCASITRGESNQPQHFGDGTRLSIL.

The chain uses TRBV11-2 and TRBJ2-1; 11 nucleotides match TRBD2. Germline-derived CDR1 and CDR2 are SGHAT and FQNNGV. The length of the CDR3 is 16 residues. The V and J ends lost 3 bases and 6 bases, in that order; junction bases with no gene match: 7. DNA of the CDR3: TGTGCCAGCAGCTTCTTTCTTAGCGGGGGGGGCAATGAGCAGTTCTTC. It codes for CASSFFLSGGGNEQFF.

The chain has TRBV4-1 and TRBJ1-6, with a tentative D call TRBD1 (5 bases). V was pared by 4 bases and J by 4 bases, with 14 bases between. This CDR3 comprises 16 residues. Germline CDR1 MGHRA, CDR2 YSYEKL. The CDR3 reads CASSPGAGGYNSPLHF. In DNA, the CDR3 is TGCGCCAGCAGCCCTGGGGCGGGGGGATATAATTCACCCCTCCACTTT.

This clone has a single count. Other nucleotide sequences from this sample produce the same CDR3. The rearrangement links TRBV6-1 to TRBJ1-5; D is perhaps TRBD1 (6 bases). The V end was cut by 4 bases, the J end by 2 bases, with 9 bases between. The CDR3 sequence is 14 residues long. The germline gives CDR1 MNHNS, CDR2 SASEGT. The chain's CDR3 is CASSVPGGNQPQHF. The CDR3 region has the DNA TGTGCCAGCAGTGTGCCAGGGGGCAATCAGCCCCAGCATTTT.

The chain couples TRBV5-1 to TRBJ2-2; 10 bases align to TRBD2. There are 18 residues in the CDR3. Germline CDR1 is SGHRS and CDR2 is YFSETQ. Trimming took 0 bases from V and 0 from J; bases not matched to a gene: 5. The CDR3 DNA reads TGCGCCAGCAGCTTGGCGGGGGGACTAGCGCCGAACACCGGGGAGCTGTTTTTT. Protein sequence: CASSLAGGLAPNTGELFF.

V is TRBV25-1 and J is TRBJ2-1, with a possible D match to TRBD2 (6 bases). Germline V gene lookup returns CDR1 MGHDK and CDR2 SYGVNS. Trimming removed 3 bases at V and 4 bases at J, with 7 bases between. CDR3 length: 13 residues. The CDR3 bases are TGTGCCAGCAGTGAGACTAGTTACAATGAGCAGTTCTTC. It encodes CASSETSYNEQFF.

The chain links TRBV29-1 to TRBJ2-5; 7 positions match TRBD1. This CDR3 is built from 13 residues. The V gene's germline CDR1 is SQVTM and CDR2 ANQGSEA. V dropped 2 bases and J dropped 5; count of bases not matched to a gene: 5. CDR3 region: CSVEQGVRETQYF. The CDR3 nucleotides are TGCAGCGTTGAACAGGGGGTAAGGGAGACCCAGTACTTC.

This clone showed up just a few times. V gene TRBV5-4 combines with J gene TRBJ2-7, with 9 bases matching TRBD1. V lost 4 bases to trimming and J lost 5 bases; unmatched junction nucleotides: 4. The germline gives CDR1 SGHNT, CDR2 YYREEE (reference sequence). This CDR3 has 13 amino acids. CDR3 protein: CASSAWTGDEQYF. The DNA for the CDR3 is TGTGCCAGCAGCGCCTGGACAGGGGACGAGCAGTACTTC.

The chain links TRBV19 to TRBJ2-7; 7 nucleotides match TRBD2. The CDR3 has 15 amino acids. The V gene's germline CDR1 is LNHDA and CDR2 SQIVND (reference sequence). The trim removed 0 bases at V and 4 bases at J, leaving 6 bases unmatched. CDR3 region: CASSIEAGVEYEQYF. The CDR3 DNA reads TGTGCCAGTAGTATAGAGGCGGGAGTAGAGTACGAGCAGTACTTC.

A single count supports this clone. The J gene is TRBJ2-3, the V gene TRBV9; 8 bases match TRBD2. V lost 3 bases, J lost 6 bases, and 12 bases stayed unmatched. The CDR3 covers 16 residues. Per the germline V gene, CDR1 is SGDLS and CDR2 is YYNGEE. As DNA, the CDR3 is TGTGCCAGCAGCGCCTCTCTAGCGGGCGCTGCGGATACGCAGTATTTT. It yields the protein CASSASLAGAADTQYF.

V usage is TRBV9 and J usage is TRBJ1-5; no firm D call. Trimming removed 0 bases from V and 7 bases from J, with 8 bases in between. CDR3 length: 13 residues. Germline loops: CDR1 SGDLS, CDR2 YYNGEE. The CDR3 DNA reads TGTGCCAGCAGCGTAGCGGGAGGACAGCCCCAGCATTTT. This encodes CASSVAGGQPQHF. Full variable domain (outside the CDR3, taken from reference TRBV9 and TRBJ1-5): DSGVTQTPKHLITATGQRVTLRCSPRSGDLSVYWYQQSLDQGLQFLIQYYNGEERAKGNILERFSAQQFPDLHSELNLSSLELGDSALYFCASSVAGGQPQHFGDGTRLSIL.

In its sample, this clone was seen once. This chain connects TRBV6-8 to TRBJ2-5, with 8 bases lining up with TRBD1. The J segment lost 3 bases and the V segment lost 7 bases, leaving 19 bases of the junction unmatched. The length of the CDR3 is 18 residues. Germline V gene lookup returns CDR1 MNHGY and CDR2 SAAAGT. CDR3 amino acids: CASTYANETGDEEETQYF. The CDR3 nucleotides are TGTGCCAGCACCTACGCTAACGAGACAGGGGATGAGGAAGAGACCCAGTACTTC.

This chain links TRBV11-2 with TRBJ1-1; 7 bases fit TRBD1. This CDR3 region has 15 residues. The V segment lost 3 bases and the J segment 4 bases; nucleotides outside the gene matches: 8. Germline loops: CDR1 SGHAT, CDR2 FQNNGV. The CDR3 is CASSFSRGLGTEAFF. DNA for the CDR3: TGTGCCAGCAGCTTTTCGAGGGGGCTGGGCACTGAAGCTTTCTTT.

The V and J genes are TRBV28 and TRBJ2-1; D gene uncertain. This CDR3 contains 10 residues. Germline CDR1 MDHEN, CDR2 SYDVKM. Trimming took off 7 bases at V and 6 bases at J, with 4 bases between the two ends. The CDR3 sequence is CASTGNEQFF. Here the CDR3 DNA reads TGTGCCAGCACCGGCAATGAGCAGTTCTTC.

The genes are TRBV6-1 and TRBJ2-4, with TRBD1 matching 10 bases. The CDR3 is 13 amino acids. V lost 8 bases and J lost 8; bases outside the gene matches: 6. CDR1 MNHNS and CDR2 SASEGT come from the germline V gene. CDR3 bases: TGTGCCAGCGCAGGGGACAGGGGATACATTCAGTACTTC. It translates to CASAGDRGYIQYF.

V usage is TRBV6-4 and J usage is TRBJ2-1; weak D call: TRBD2 (6 bases). The CDR3 is 15 residues long. V was shortened by 5 bases and J by 7 bases, with 18 bases between the two germline ends. Germline V lookup: CDR1 MRHNA, CDR2 SNTAGT. CDR3 sequence reads: CASSKTGTSANEQFF. The CDR3 DNA follows: TGTGCCAGCAGTAAGACCGGGACTTCGGCGAATGAGCAGTTCTTC.

The chain carries TRBV4-2 and TRBJ1-6; 9 bases are shared with TRBD1. V lost 0 bases, J lost 10 bases, and 10 bases stayed unmatched. Germline V CDR1 and CDR2: LGHNA, YNFKEQ. The CDR3 is 17 amino acids. CDR3 amino acids: CASSQDPRTGVESPLHF. The CDR3 nucleotides read TGTGCCAGCAGCCAAGATCCCAGGACAGGGGTAGAATCACCCCTCCACTTT.

The V call is TRBV27, the J call TRBJ2-3; TRBD2 matches at 7 bases. This CDR3 comprises 16 residues. The V gene's germline CDR1 is MNHEY and CDR2 SMNVEV (reference sequence). The V and J ends lost 6 bases and 0 bases, in that order; junction bases with no gene match: 9. DNA for the CDR3: TGTGCCAGCAGGGTGCTCGGGGGGATGAGCACAGATACGCAGTATTTT. Its protein is CASRVLGGMSTDTQYF.

The sample holds a few counts of this clone. The chain has TRBV4-1 and TRBJ2-7, with 7 bases identical to TRBD1. Germline V CDR1 and CDR2: MGHRA, YSYEKL. The CDR3 totals 15 residues. The trim removed 4 bases at V and 5 bases at J, leaving 11 bases unmatched. CDR3 nucleotides: TGCGCCAGCAGCCCCCTGCCTGGGACAGCCCACGAGCAGTACTTC. As protein: CASSPLPGTAHEQYF.

The CDR3 DNA reads as TGTGCCAGCAGCCCAAGGCAGGGTCTAATCTATGGCTACACCTTC. As protein: CASSPRQGLIYGYTF. V gene TRBV7-9 combines with J gene TRBJ1-2; TRBD1 is a possible D gene (5 bases). Germline V CDR1 and CDR2: SEHNR, FQNEAQ (reference sequence). The CDR3 extends over 15 amino acids. Trimming took off 5 bases at V and 4 bases at J, with 17 bases between the two ends.

Only one count was recorded for this clone. The rearrangement uses TRBV19 and TRBJ2-7; D remains unclear. V lost 3 bases to trimming and J lost 0 bases, with 9 bases between them. CDR3 length: 14 amino acids. In germline, CDR1 is LNHDA, CDR2 SQIVND (reference sequence). CDR3 in amino acids: CASSISAASYEQYF. The CDR3 nucleotides read TGTGCCAGTAGTATTTCGGCGGCCTCCTACGAGCAGTACTTC. Complete variable domain (other parts from reference TRBV19 and TRBJ2-7): DGGITQSPKYLFRKEGQNVTLSCEQNLNHDAMYWYRQDPGQGLRLIYYSQIVNDFQKGDIAEGYSVSREKKESFPLTVTSAQKNPTAFYLCASSISAASYEQYFGPGTRLTVT.

This chain links TRBV15 with TRBJ2-7; no reliable D call. V lost 5 bases, J lost 2 bases, and 10 bases lay in between. Germline loops: CDR1 LNHNV, CDR2 YYDKDF (reference sequence). The CDR3 extends over 13 amino acids. This CDR3 is CATSEAKTYEQYV. CDR3 nucleotide sequence: TGTGCCACCAGCGAGGCCAAGACCTACGAGCAGTACGTC.

The rearrangement joins TRBV5-8 to TRBJ2-1; D perhaps matches TRBD1 (5 bases). The CDR3 loop spans 16 amino acids. The germline V and J ends were trimmed by 3 bases and 2 bases, with 15 bases remaining between them. The germline V gene has CDR1 SGHTS and CDR2 YDEGEE. Here the CDR3 reads CASSWEDSRTYNEQFF. The CDR3 DNA reads TGTGCCAGCAGCTGGGAAGACAGTCGAACCTACAATGAGCAGTTCTTC.